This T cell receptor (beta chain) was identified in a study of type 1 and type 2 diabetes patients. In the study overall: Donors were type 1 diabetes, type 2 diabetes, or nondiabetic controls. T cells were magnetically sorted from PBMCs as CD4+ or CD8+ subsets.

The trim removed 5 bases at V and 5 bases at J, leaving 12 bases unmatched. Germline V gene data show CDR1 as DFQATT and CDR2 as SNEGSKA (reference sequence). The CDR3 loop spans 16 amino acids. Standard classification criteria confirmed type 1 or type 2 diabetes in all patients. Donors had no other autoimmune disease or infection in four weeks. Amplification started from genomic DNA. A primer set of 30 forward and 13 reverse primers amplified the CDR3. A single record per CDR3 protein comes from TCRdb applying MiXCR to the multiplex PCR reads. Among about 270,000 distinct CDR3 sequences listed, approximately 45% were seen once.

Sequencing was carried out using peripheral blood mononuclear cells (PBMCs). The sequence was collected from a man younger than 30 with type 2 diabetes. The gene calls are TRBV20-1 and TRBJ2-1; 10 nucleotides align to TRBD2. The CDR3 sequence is CSAWASGRGGNNEQFF. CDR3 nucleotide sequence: TGCAGTGCTTGGGCTAGCGGGAGAGGCGGTAACAATGAGCAGTTCTTC.